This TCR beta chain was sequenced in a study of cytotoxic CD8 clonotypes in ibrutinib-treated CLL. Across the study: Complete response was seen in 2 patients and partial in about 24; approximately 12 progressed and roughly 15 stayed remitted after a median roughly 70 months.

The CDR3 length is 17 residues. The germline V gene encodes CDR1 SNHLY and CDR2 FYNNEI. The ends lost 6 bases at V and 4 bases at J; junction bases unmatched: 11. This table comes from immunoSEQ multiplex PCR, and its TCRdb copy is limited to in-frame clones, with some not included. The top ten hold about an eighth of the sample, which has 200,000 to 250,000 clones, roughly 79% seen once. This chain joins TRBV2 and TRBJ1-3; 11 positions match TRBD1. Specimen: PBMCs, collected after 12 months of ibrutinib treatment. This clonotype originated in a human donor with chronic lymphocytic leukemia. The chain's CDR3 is CASRTGTGGYTGNTIYF. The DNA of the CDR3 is TGTGCCAGCAGGACCGGGACAGGGGGGTATACAGGAAACACCATATATTTT.